This TCR beta chain was sequenced for a study of T cells after yellow fever vaccination. Study-level information: SMART-Seq v4 Ultra Low Input handled preparation of low-cell-number fractions. Whole-study results and caveats: High-abundance clonotypes from the bulk population could contaminate FACS-sorted repertoires.

Germline V CDR1 and CDR2: MNHNS, SASEGT. Trimming removed 3 bases from V and 5 bases from J, with 25 bases in between. The CDR3 has 18 residues. Template switching with 5'RACE generated the TCR cDNA and added a universal primer site and UMIs. One entry per CDR3 protein, called by TCRdb with MiXCR from the 5' RACE reads. In the table there are 300,000 to 400,000 distinct CDR3 sequences, more than 5.5% of which are singletons. In its sample, this clonotype was seen a few times. Its cognate antigen is unknown. The chain has TRBV6-1 and TRBJ1-1; tentative D call: TRBD1 (6 bases). This sample comprised PBMCs, obtained 5 days after the yellow fever booster vaccination. The source is a man in his thirties or forties who received the YFV17D yellow fever vaccine. CDR3 nucleotide sequence: TGTGCCAGCAGTGAGGATGGCAGGGGCTCGGTTTCGAGAACTGAAGCTTTCTTT. Encoded protein: CASSEDGRGSVSRTEAFF.